This T cell receptor (beta chain) is drawn from a study of neoadjuvant nivolumab and ipilimumab in lung cancer (dated by TCRdb to 2020 to 2022). A note on the overall study: In the NEOSTAR trial, nivolumab was administered intravenously at 3 mg/kg on days 1, 15 and 29, and the combination arm also received ipilimumab 1 mg/kg on day 1 only. TCR repertoires in pretherapy (baseline) peripheral blood were compared with TCR repertoires in tumors resected at surgery after neoadjuvant immune checkpoint blockade. Matched pretherapy and resected tumor pairs were analyzed for seven patients, of whom four received nivolumab and three received nivolumab plus ipilimumab. The primary endpoint of the trial was the rate of major pathologic response (MPR) in the intention-to-treat population of each study arm. In the trial, 45 or so patients with operable NSCLC were treated, of whom about 23 were randomized to nivolumab monotherapy and about 20 to nivolumab plus ipilimumab.

The paper as a whole reports these results and caveats: TCR richness and clonality were greater in resected tumors than in tumor-adjacent uninvolved lung, and increases were seen in more dual-therapy-treated tumors. A positive correlation was observed between pretherapy blood TCR richness and richness in tumors resected after neoadjuvant therapy (Spearman R ~ 0.82). TCR sequencing was performed in a small number of samples. There was no significant correlation between TCR clonality and pathologic tumor regression, and just a single major-pathologic-response sample was available for the clonality-regression analysis. From pretherapy to surgery, tumor T-cell richness and clonality increased in three of three dual-therapy tumors but in only two of four nivolumab-treated tumors.

The method behind the library was the immunoSEQ multiplex PCR assay. In the authors' own workflow: Richness and clonality were used to summarize the repertoires, and clones that significantly expanded or contracted between pre- and post-therapy samples were identified. The immuneACCESS repertoire file appears here via TCRdb, limited to in-frame rearrangements. These files lack a portion of the clones; in checked studies, under half of the deficit traces to unresolved V genes, and the cause of the others is not known. Clone size and the V and J calls come from that table; the DNA yielded D and trimming. The sample data list roughly 45,000 clones, and roughly 90% of these were observed just once. The top ten clonotypes cover more than 3% of the sample. The intended sense of this specimen's time point label: pretherapy, before neoadjuvant immune checkpoint inhibitors. Samples came from the phase 2 randomized NEOSTAR trial, which tested neoadjuvant nivolumab or nivolumab plus ipilimumab followed by surgery in operable NSCLC.

CDR1 and CDR2 were assigned from the germline V gene as SGHRS and YFSETQ. Measured from the cysteine to the phenylalanine, the CDR3 is 15 residues long. The entry retains the CDR3 DNA only, 45 bases that are in frame from base 1. Unmatched junction bases come to 6, with V trimmed by 2 bases and J by 2 bases. About this clone itself: This clone's antigen is unknown. No much larger clone is present one base from it, and per-base qualities are unavailable.

Recombination connected TRBV5-1 to TRBJ2-7, with 8 junctional bases fitting TRBD2. The clonotype comes from an adult with non-small cell lung cancer. Some clones in this sample may be carry-over from other donors' samples. The sequences come from blood, collected before neoadjuvant nivolumab, alone or with ipilimumab. The DNA sequence is TGCGCCAGCAGCTTACGGGAGGGGCTCACCTACGAGCAGTACTTC. Its amino acids are CASSLREGLTYEQYF.